The 20 T cell receptor beta chains reported below all come from one sample, sequenced in a study of coeliac disease (dated by TCRdb to between 2021 and 2023). To prepare the library, the immunoSEQ multiplex PCR assay was applied. TCRdb carries this immuneACCESS record with in-frame sequences only. Its versions omit some clonotypes, under half of them owing to an unresolved V gene in the studies checked, with the rest unexplained. This sample lists 3,300 or so clones; 48% were detected once. Together, the top ten hold around 10% of the sample. The sample was intraepithelial lymphocytes from the gut. In the paper's terms, the cell subset or site label means: intraepithelial cell (IEC) fraction of small intestinal biopsy. All receptors derive from a woman aged 70 to 79 with celiac disease.

The rearrangement joins TRBV7-9 to TRBJ2-1; possible D gene TRBD2, 6 bases. The CDR3 has 15 amino acids. The V end lost 3 bases, the J end lost 1 base, and 10 bases lay between the germline ends. Germline V gene lookup returns CDR1 SEHNR and CDR2 FQNEAQ (reference sequence). The CDR3, as DNA: TGTGCCAGCAGCTTGGGCGGGGCTTCCTACAATGAGCAGTTCTTC. Protein product: CASSLGGASYNEQFF.

This clone showed up just a few times. The chain has TRBV11-1 and TRBJ2-7; 14 bases are shared with TRBD2. J lost 2 bases, V lost 5 bases, and 8 bases had no gene match. The CDR3 runs 17 residues. The germline gives CDR1 SGHAT, CDR2 FQDESV (reference sequence). The CDR3 DNA reads TGTGCCAGCAGCACCGGACTAGCGGGGGGCCCTCCCTACGAGCAGTACTTC. Translating gives CASSTGLAGGPPYEQYF.

The chain is built from TRBV4-1 and TRBJ2-2; tentative D call: TRBD2 (6 bases). The CDR3 extends over 15 amino acids. Germline assignment: CDR1 MGHRA and CDR2 YSYEKL. The V and J ends lost 5 bases and 1 base respectively, with 11 bases between them. The DNA for the CDR3 is TGCGCCAGCAGCGAGACAGCGGGGAACACCGGGGAGCTGTTTTTT. It codes for CASSETAGNTGELFF.

By frequency in the sample, this clone is large. The chain employs TRBV13 and TRBJ2-7; D gene uncertain. CDR1 and CDR2 (germline): PRHDT, FYEKMQ (reference sequence). Trimming pared 4 bases from V and 6 bases from J, leaving 7 bases between. The CDR3 is 11 residues long. For the CDR3, the DNA is TGTGCCAGCAGCTCCCACTCCGAGCAGTACTTC. This gives the protein CASSSHSEQYF.

This clone appeared a few times. The DNA of the CDR3 is TGTGCCAGCAGCTCAACGGGACAGCTGTCCTATGGCTACACCTTC. This sequence encodes CASSSTGQLSYGYTF. The chain recombines TRBV11-2 with TRBJ1-2; TRBD1 aligns across 7 bases. J lost 4 bases, V lost 4 bases, and 9 bases had no gene match. The germline CDR1 and CDR2 sequences are SGHAT and FQNNGV. The length of the CDR3 is 15 residues.

In its sample, this clone is large. The V and J genes are TRBV6-6 and TRBJ2-5, with TRBD1 matching over 10 bases. CDR1 MNHNY and CDR2 SVGAGI come from the germline V gene (reference sequence). The ends lost 4 bases at V and 7 bases at J; junction bases unmatched: 12. The CDR3 has 16 amino acids. CDR3 in amino acids: CASSWTGGRVSGTQYF. The CDR3 DNA is TGTGCCAGCAGTTGGACAGGGGGTAGAGTATCGGGGACCCAGTACTTC.

This clone appeared a few times. The chain carries TRBV4-1 and TRBJ1-4; unclear D gene. CDR3 length: 14 amino acids. Germline-derived CDR1 and CDR2 are MGHRA and YSYEKL. Deletions cut 8 bases from V and 5 bases from J, with 15 bases between. The CDR3 sequence: CASGFGPGNEKLFF. CDR3 coding DNA: TGCGCCAGCGGGTTCGGCCCCGGGAATGAAAAACTGTTTTTT.

The V and J genes are TRBV4-3 and TRBJ1-2; D uncertain. The CDR3 spans 15 residues. CDR1 and CDR2 (germline): LGHNA, YSLEER. The V and J ends lost 0 bases and 1 base respectively, with 9 bases between them. CDR3 loop: CASSQDLSVNYGYTF. For the CDR3, the DNA is TGCGCCAGCAGCCAAGATCTCTCCGTTAACTATGGCTACACCTTC.

In its sample, this clone was seen a few times. V and J are TRBV30 and TRBJ1-6; 7 nucleotides match TRBD1. V gave up 1 base and J gave up 3 bases; unmatched junction bases: 15. Germline V CDR1 and CDR2: GTSNPN, SVGIG (reference sequence). The CDR3 loop spans 19 amino acids. CDR3 bases: TGTGCCTGGAGTGAAACCCCGGGACAGCTCAGCTACTATAATTCACCCCTCCACTTT. It translates to CAWSETPGQLSYYNSPLHF.

A few counts support this clone. The chain combines TRBV2 with TRBJ2-1; 11 nucleotides align to TRBD2. From germline, CDR1 is SNHLY and CDR2 FYNNEI. CDR3 length equals 15 residues. The V and J ends lost 7 bases and 7 bases, in that order; junction bases with no gene match: 9. CDR3 sequence: CASTRSSGGFNEQFF. For the CDR3, the DNA is TGTGCCAGCACCAGGTCTAGCGGGGGGTTTAATGAGCAGTTCTTC.

The CDR3 here is CASSQDVGRPIGTNEQYF. CDR3 sequence (DNA): TGTGCCAGCAGCCAAGACGTCGGCAGACCCATAGGTACTAACGAGCAGTACTTC. This rearrangement joins TRBV4-2 to TRBJ2-7; D is unresolved. CDR3 size: 18 residues. Germline CDR1 LGHNA, CDR2 YNFKEQ. Trimming took off 0 bases at V and 5 bases at J, with 23 bases between the two ends.

Within the sample, this clone is medium-sized (0.01 to 0.1%). This chain joins TRBV7-8 and TRBJ2-7, with unresolved D. Trimming shortened V by 5 bases and J by 5 bases, and 10 bases separated the two germline ends. The CDR3 sequence is 12 residues long. Germline CDR1 is SGHVS and CDR2 is FQNEAQ. DNA for the CDR3: TGTGCCAGCAGCCCAGGCACTGACGAGCAGTACTTC. Protein: CASSPGTDEQYF.

The rearrangement joins TRBV7-4 to TRBJ2-7; D is uncertain. The length of the CDR3 is 14 residues. V shed 2 bases and J shed 0 bases, with 8 bases lying between them. CDR1 SGHVT and CDR2 SQSDAQ come from the germline V gene. The CDR3, as DNA: TGTGCCAGCAGCTTAACCTTGGCCTCCTACGAGCAGTACTTC. Amino acids: CASSLTLASYEQYF. Variable domain in full (rest from reference TRBV7-4 and TRBJ2-7): GAGVSQSPRYKVAKRGRDVALRCDSISGHVTLYWYRQTLGQGSEVLTYSQSDAQRDKSGRPSGRFSAERPERSVSTLKIQRTEQGDSAVYLCASSLTLASYEQYFGPGTRLTVT.

The rearrangement joins TRBV5-6 to TRBJ2-2; 8 nucleotides align to TRBD1. From germline, CDR1 is SGHDT and CDR2 YYEEEE. The CDR3 contains 15 residues. V shed 2 bases, J shed 7 bases, and the junction held 7 bases outside the gene matches. DNA for the CDR3: TGTGCCAGCAGCTTCGGCAGGGGGCTAATCGGGGAGCTGTTTTTT. Translated: CASSFGRGLIGELFF. The full variable domain, completed using reference TRBV5-6 and TRBJ2-2, is DAGVTQSPTHLIKTRGQQVTLRCSPKSGHDTVSWYQQALGQGPQFIFQYYEEEERQRGNFPDRFSGHQFPNYSSELNVNALLLGDSALYLCASSFGRGLIGELFFGEGSRLTVL.

This rearrangement joins TRBV5-6 to TRBJ2-7, with a tentative D call TRBD2 (5 bases). V gave up 1 base and J gave up 7 bases, with 15 bases separating them. The CDR3 totals 14 residues. Germline-derived CDR1 and CDR2 are SGHDT and YYEEEE. The CDR3 is CASSLYRARGEQYF. The DNA of the CDR3 is TGTGCCAGCAGCTTGTATCGGGCCCGAGGGGAGCAGTACTTC.

This clone occurred a few times. The rearrangement uses TRBV4-1 and TRBJ1-2, with 8 bases fitting TRBD1. Per germline, CDR1 MGHRA and CDR2 YSYEKL. V lost 4 bases, J lost 6 bases, and 10 bases stayed unmatched. The CDR3 consists of 15 residues. CDR3 in DNA: TGCGCCAGCAGCCCGCGGACGACAGGGGAGGATGGCTACACCTTC. Amino acids: CASSPRTTGEDGYTF.

The gene calls are TRBV23-1 and TRBJ2-2; 7 bases are a match to TRBD2. TRBV23-1 has ORF status, its function being uncertain. V lost 2 bases to trimming and J lost 1 base; unmatched junction nucleotides: 10. The CDR3 consists of 18 residues. CDR3 bases: TGCGCCAGCAGTCAACAAGAAGAGCGGGAACAGAACACCGGGGAGCTGTTTTTT. It translates to CASSQQEEREQNTGELFF.

This clone was found a few times. This rearrangement joins TRBV29-1 to TRBJ2-1; TRBD1 matches 7 bases. V gave up 3 bases and J gave up 2 bases; unmatched junction bases: 7. CDR3 size: 15 residues. CDR1 and CDR2 (germline): SQVTM, ANQGSEA. CDR3 loop: CSVDIGDSPYNEQFF. The CDR3 coding sequence is TGCAGCGTTGATATAGGGGACAGCCCCTACAATGAGCAGTTCTTC.

The chain links TRBV9 to TRBJ2-3; 9 nucleotides line up with TRBD2. Germline V gene lookup returns CDR1 SGDLS and CDR2 YYNGEE. The CDR3 is 17 amino acids. The J segment lost 5 bases and the V segment lost 5 bases, leaving 15 bases of the junction unmatched. The CDR3 sequence is CASSYDRGGALGDTQYF. The CDR3 DNA follows: TGTGCCAGCAGTTACGATCGCGGGGGGGCTTTGGGAGATACGCAGTATTTT.

The chain employs TRBV7-2 and TRBJ1-1; 8 bases align to TRBD1. The CDR3 spans 15 residues. The V segment lost 1 base and the J segment 1 base; nucleotides outside the gene matches: 2. Germline loops: CDR1 SGHTA, CDR2 FQGNSA. The CDR3: CASSLVDRANTEAFF. In DNA form, the CDR3 reads TGTGCCAGCAGCTTAGTGGACAGGGCGAACACTGAAGCTTTCTTT.